This is a list of T cell receptor beta chains from one sample in a study of OX40 agonist ivuxolimab in advanced cancers. Assay: immunoSEQ multiplex PCR; the TCRdb copy retains only in-frame clones and omits some. The table shows around 50,000 clones, with 81% occurring only once. Sequenced material: CD4+ or CD8+ T cells sorted from blood, taken in a trial of the OX40 agonist ivuxolimab. All receptors come from an adult with an advanced solid tumor such as melanoma, head and neck, liver or kidney cancer. The CDR3 runs from the conserved cysteine through the conserved F or W. Fields, in order: D gene, J gene, clone size, V gene, CDR3 DNA, CDR3 protein. A D gene is named only where the DNA matches it firmly. Not every row has a clone size; where given, it reads once, few, many or a size class.

D: .
J: TRBJ1-2
size: .
V: TRBV28
DNA: TGTGCCACAGGTTCAAGTCCTATAAACTATGGCTACACCTTC
CDR3: CATGSSPINYGYTF

D: .
J: TRBJ2-5
size: .
V: TRBV9
DNA: TGTGCCAGCAGCGTAGGTCCCAGGGAGACCCAGTACTTC
CDR3: CASSVGPRETQYF

D: .
J: TRBJ1-4
size: .
V: TRBV11-2
DNA: TGTGCCAGCAGCCTCTCAGCCGGGCGACCTAATGAAAAACTGTTTTTT
CDR3: CASSLSAGRPNEKLFF

D: TRBD1
J: TRBJ2-6
size: .
V: TRBV2
DNA: TGTGCCAGCAGCCGGACAGGGATCTCTGGGGCCAACGTCCTGACTTTC
CDR3: CASSRTGISGANVLTF

D: .
J: TRBJ2-3
size: .
V: TRBV10-1
DNA: TGCGCCAGCAGTGTCGGCACAGATACGCAGTATTTT
CDR3: CASSVGTDTQYF

D: .
J: TRBJ2-2
size: .
V: TRBV6-6
DNA: TGTGCCAGCAGTTATTCAAGAGGATCAGCCGGGGAGCTGTTTTTT
CDR3: CASSYSRGSAGELFF

D: .
J: TRBJ1-2
size: .
V: TRBV5-8
DNA: TGTGCCAGCAGCGACCCCAGACCTTATGGCTACACCTTC
CDR3: CASSDPRPYGYTF

D: TRBD1
J: TRBJ1-5
size: .
V: TRBV27
DNA: TGTGCCACCGTAACAGGGGTTTGCAATCAGCCCCAGCATTTT
CDR3: CATVTGVCNQPQHF

D: .
J: TRBJ2-5
size: .
V: TRBV18
DNA: TGTGCCAGCTCACCACCTTCCAGTTCGCAGACCCAGTACTTC
CDR3: CASSPPSSSQTQYF

D: TRBD2
J: TRBJ2-7
size: .
V: TRBV5-6
DNA: TGTGCCAGCAGCCCCTCGTGGGGAGGGTACGAGCAGTACTTC
CDR3: CASSPSWGGYEQYF

D: .
J: TRBJ2-7
size: .
V: TRBV7-6
DNA: TGTGCCAGCAGCTTAGCTGGGCCCTACGAGCAGTACTTC
CDR3: CASSLAGPYEQYF

D: .
J: TRBJ2-3
size: .
V: TRBV29-1
DNA: TGCAGCGGGGAGATAGCGGCAACGCAGTATTTT
CDR3: CSGEIAATQYF

D: TRBD1
J: TRBJ1-1
size: .
V: TRBV27
DNA: TGTGCCAGCAGTCTCGGGACAGGAAAGGCTTTCTTT
CDR3: CASSLGTGKAFF

D: TRBD1
J: TRBJ2-7
size: .
V: TRBV6-5
DNA: TGTGCCGCCGTACAGGGGCCCCCCTACGAGCAGTACTTC
CDR3: CAAVQGPPYEQYF

D: .
J: TRBJ2-7
size: .
V: TRBV7-2
DNA: TGTGCCAGCAGTTCGCAGGGGGGGGCAATCTACGAGCAGTACTTC
CDR3: CASSSQGGAIYEQYF

D: .
J: TRBJ2-7
size: .
V: TRBV10-3
DNA: TGTGCCATCAGTGACCCAGGGGAGAGCTCCTACGAGCAGTACTTC
CDR3: CAISDPGESSYEQYF

D: .
J: TRBJ2-1
size: .
V: TRBV4-1
DNA: TGCGCCAGCAGCCCGGGACCCACAATGCAGCAGTTCTTC
CDR3: CASSPGPTMQQFF

D: .
J: TRBJ2-5
size: .
V: TRBV11-2
DNA: TGTGCCAGCAGCTCTTCCCGGGAGACCCAGTACTTC
CDR3: CASSSSRETQYF

D: TRBD2
J: TRBJ2-1
size: .
V: TRBV5-4
DNA: TGTGCCAGCAGCCCAGGCATTGGCGGGGGGAATATAATTTACAATGAGCAGTTCTTC
CDR3: CASSPGIGGGNIIYNEQFF

D: .
J: TRBJ1-1
size: .
V: TRBV9
DNA: TGTGCCAGCAGCGTAGCTGCGACTGGAAACACTGAAGCTTTCTTT
CDR3: CASSVAATGNTEAFF

D: .
J: TRBJ1-1
size: once
V: TRBV19
DNA: TGTGCCAGTATGAGTCAGGGAATCTTTCGGAACACTGAAGCTTTCTTT
CDR3: CASMSQGIFRNTEAFF

D: .
J: TRBJ1-2
size: .
V: TRBV18
DNA: TGTGCCAGCTCACCAAAGGGGACCAACTATGGCTACACCTTC
CDR3: CASSPKGTNYGYTF

D: .
J: TRBJ2-3
size: .
V: TRBV29-1
DNA: TGCAGCGTTGAAAGGGGGGTGGGCACAGATACGCAGTATTTT
CDR3: CSVERGVGTDTQYF

D: .
J: TRBJ1-1
size: .
V: TRBV10-3
DNA: TGTGCCATCAGTGAACCTGGAGGATACACTGAAGCTTTCTTT
CDR3: CAISEPGGYTEAFF

D: TRBD1
J: TRBJ1-5
size: .
V: TRBV27
DNA: TGTGCCAGCAGATTGACAGGGGGCAATCAGCCCCAGCATTTT
CDR3: CASRLTGGNQPQHF

D: .
J: TRBJ1-5
size: .
V: TRBV15
DNA: TGTGCCACCAGCAGAGAAAGGGCAGGAACCCATAGCAATCAGCCCCAGCATTTT
CDR3: CATSRERAGTHSNQPQHF

D: .
J: TRBJ1-5
size: once
V: TRBV2
DNA: TGTGCCAGCAGTGACAGGGGTGGCCAGCCCCAGCATTTT
CDR3: CASSDRGGQPQHF

D: .
J: TRBJ1-4
size: .
V: TRBV6-6
DNA: TGTGCCAGCAGTTACCTTGGGGAAAAACTGTTTTTT
CDR3: CASSYLGEKLFF

D: TRBD1
J: TRBJ2-6
size: .
V: TRBV7-3
DNA: TGTGCCAGCAGCGCAGGGGGCGCTGGGGCCAACGTCCTGACTTTC
CDR3: CASSAGGAGANVLTF

D: .
J: TRBJ1-5
size: .
V: TRBV5-8
DNA: TGTGCCAGCAGCTTGTGGCGGGTCAATCAGCCCCAGCATTTT
CDR3: CASSLWRVNQPQHF

D: .
J: TRBJ1-6
size: .
V: TRBV5-4
DNA: TGTGCCAGCAGCTTGGGGCAGGGAAATTCACCCCTCCACTTT
CDR3: CASSLGQGNSPLHF

D: .
J: TRBJ2-7
size: .
V: TRBV5-4
DNA: TGTGCCAGCAGCTTGGGCCACGGAGGCTACGAGCAGTACTTC
CDR3: CASSLGHGGYEQYF